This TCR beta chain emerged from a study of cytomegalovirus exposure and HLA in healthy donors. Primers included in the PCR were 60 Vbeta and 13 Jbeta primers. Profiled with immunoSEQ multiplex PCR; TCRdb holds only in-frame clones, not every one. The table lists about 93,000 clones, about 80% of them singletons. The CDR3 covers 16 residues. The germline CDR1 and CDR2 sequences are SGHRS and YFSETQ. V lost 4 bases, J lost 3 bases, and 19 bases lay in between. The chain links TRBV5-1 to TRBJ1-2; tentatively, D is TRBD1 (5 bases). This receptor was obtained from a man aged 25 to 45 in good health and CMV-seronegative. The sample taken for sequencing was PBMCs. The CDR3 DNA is TGCGCCAGCAGCGCCGTTGCGGGGGGGGAATACTATGGCTACACCTTC. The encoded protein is CASSAVAGGEYYGYTF.